The present entry profiles one TCR beta chain with its context. Sequenced by immunoSEQ multiplex PCR; TCRdb stores in-frame clones only, minus some. The top ten clones hold 14% of a sample with some 150,000 clones, about 95% of them seen once. The data originate from a study of control samples from healthy donors and cancer patients. The CDR3 consists of 15 residues. Germline CDR1 reads MDHEN; CDR2 reads SYDVKM. V trimming: 5 bases; J trimming: 3 bases; junction bases outside the gene matches: 9. The receptor comes from a man aged 55 to 70 with colorectal cancer. Sequencing was done on a sample of PBMCs. The chain combines TRBV28 with TRBJ2-5; 7 nucleotides match TRBD1. The CDR3 is CASSGRDSPEETQYF. The CDR3 DNA follows: TGTGCCAGCAGTGGCCGGGACAGCCCAGAAGAGACCCAGTACTTC.